This is a list of T cell receptor beta chains from one sample in a study of CD8 T cells in ankylosing spondylitis. One entry per CDR3 protein results from TCRdb running MiXCR on the 5' RACE reads. The data contain about 140,000 distinct CDR3 sequences, 25% to 35% of them singletons. The sequenced sample was synovial fluid, either unsorted or a sorted T cell fraction (not recorded which). These receptors were collected from a male donor with ankylosing spondylitis. Both conserved end residues are part of each CDR3. A D gene is named only where the DNA matches it firmly. Rows may omit the clone size; those that give it use once, few, many or a size class.

CASSQEGSGPQGTDTQYF | TGCGCCAGCAGCCAAGAGGGGTCAGGCCCCCAGGGCACAGATACGCAGTATTTT | TRBJ2-3 | - | TRBV4-1 | -
CASSLEDRGRPFF | TGTGCCAGCAGCTTAGAAGACAGGGGGAGGCCTTTCTTT | TRBJ1-1 | - | TRBV7-9 | TRBD1
CASSQTGTYEQYF | TGTGCCAGCAGCCAAACAGGGACCTACGAGCAGTACTTC | TRBJ2-7 | - | TRBV5-4 | -
CSAQRQDWAFF | TGCAGTGCACAGAGACAGGACTGGGCTTTCTTT | TRBJ1-1 | - | TRBV20-1 | -
CASSQETAGELFF | TGCGCCAGCAGCCAAGAGACTGCCGGGGAGCTGTTTTTT | TRBJ2-2 | - | TRBV4-3 | -
CASSYLWLGKGTEAFF | TGTGCCAGCAGTTACCTGTGGTTAGGAAAAGGGACTGAAGCTTTCTTT | TRBJ1-1 | - | TRBV6-5 | -
CASSPSGQGAPEAFF | TGCGCCAGCAGCCCCTCCGGACAGGGGGCGCCTGAAGCTTTCTTT | TRBJ1-1 | once | TRBV5-1 | TRBD1
CASSSTGQGTGGYTF | TGCGCCAGCAGCTCGACGGGACAGGGGACGGGCGGCTACACCTTC | TRBJ1-2 | - | TRBV5-1 | TRBD1
CASSQPTGAGSEKLFF | TGTGCCAGCAGCCAACCCACCGGGGCGGGCAGTGAAAAACTGTTTTTT | TRBJ1-4 | - | TRBV3-1 | -
CASSESTAGGETQYF | TGCGCCAGCAGTGAGTCGACCGCAGGGGGGGAGACCCAGTACTTC | TRBJ2-5 | - | TRBV10-1 | -
CASSNYPVGTGGGSPLHF | TGTGCCAGCAGCAACTACCCTGTGGGTACAGGGGGTGGTTCACCCCTCCACTTT | TRBJ1-6 | - | TRBV9 | TRBD1
CSDVGNQGYEQYF | TGCAGCGATGTTGGGAACCAGGGGTACGAGCAGTACTTC | TRBJ2-7 | few | TRBV29-1 | -
CASSTKLGDEQFF | TGTGCCAGCAGCACCAAGCTAGGGGATGAGCAGTTCTTC | TRBJ2-1 | - | TRBV7-2 | -
CASSAQSGYGYTF | TGTGCCAGCAGCGCACAAAGTGGGTATGGCTACACCTTC | TRBJ1-2 | - | TRBV9 | -
CASSYSGAGSYNEQFF | TGTGCCAGCAGTTACTCCGGGGCGGGCTCCTACAATGAGCAGTTCTTC | TRBJ2-1 | - | TRBV6-5 | -
CASSFGSLGGYTF | TGTGCCAGCAGTTTTGGGTCCCTCGGGGGCTACACCTTC | TRBJ1-2 | - | TRBV12-3/TRBV12-4 | -
CSARGVGSYEQYF | TGCAGTGCTAGGGGTGTGGGATCTTACGAGCAGTACTTC | TRBJ2-7 | - | TRBV20-1 | -
CASSSRQGVMGTQYF | TGTGCCAGCAGTTCCCGACAGGGGGTAATGGGGACCCAGTACTTC | TRBJ2-5 | few | TRBV12-3/TRBV12-4 | TRBD1
CASRPTLAGGWNEQFF | TGTGCCAGCAGGCCTACGCTAGCGGGAGGGTGGAATGAGCAGTTCTTC | TRBJ2-1 | many | TRBV12-3/TRBV12-4 | TRBD2
CASSLGAGQNEQYF | TGTGCCAGCAGCTTAGGGGCAGGTCAAAACGAGCAGTACTTC | TRBJ2-7 | - | TRBV7-3 | -
CATSRAPERKGQGGYTF | TGTGCCACCAGCAGAGCTCCGGAACGGAAAGGACAAGGCGGCTACACCTTC | TRBJ1-2 | few | TRBV15 | -
CSVFTGSSNYGYTF | TGCAGCGTTTTTACAGGGTCCTCTAACTATGGCTACACCTTC | TRBJ1-2 | - | TRBV29-1 | -
CASSFTGTGGGAGYGYTF | TGTGCCAGCAGTTTCACCGGGACAGGGGGGGGTGCAGGTTATGGCTACACCTTC | TRBJ1-2 | - | TRBV27 | TRBD1
CASSKDTNTDTQYF | TGTGCCAGCAGTAAGGACACAAACACAGATACGCAGTATTTT | TRBJ2-3 | - | TRBV2 | -
CSVLGGPGANEQFF | TGCAGCGTCCTGGGGGGGCCCGGGGCCAATGAGCAGTTCTTC | TRBJ2-1 | medium-sized | TRBV29-1 | -
CASSLGPGTGGGYTF | TGTGCCAGCAGCTTAGGCCCCGGGACAGGGGGCGGCTACACCTTC | TRBJ1-2 | few | TRBV7-2 | TRBD1
CASSEGAKGDTQYF | TGTGCCAGCAGTGAAGGGGCGAAGGGGGATACGCAGTATTTT | TRBJ2-3 | - | TRBV6-1 | -
CASSHSGGGLNEQFF | TGTGCCAGCAGCCACAGCGGGGGGGGACTCAATGAGCAGTTCTTC | TRBJ2-1 | few | TRBV12-3/TRBV12-4 | TRBD2